This T cell receptor beta chain appears in the sequencing data of a study of blood T cell repertoires in COVID-19 (dated by TCRdb to the early 2020s). Notes on the research overall: The collaborator samples originated in the United States, Italy and Spain and spanned the acute and convalescent phases of COVID-19. HLA class I and class II types, where available, came from metadata supplied by the sample provider rather than from assay-based typing. Samples came from the ongoing ImmuneRACE study (first 160 participants) plus 1,254 subjects from 6 global collaborators. Nearly every sample came with metadata listing a de-identified subject ID, COVID-19 status, age in years and sex. A freely available public database, intended as a resource for researchers studying the immune response to SARS-CoV-2, is where the repertoires were released. The prospective study material was composed of cDNA or gDNA derived from T cells, B-cell-depleted T cells, or PBMCs. Subjects who had been exposed to COVID-19, were actively infected with it, or had recovered from it provided the deeply sampled blood TCRbeta repertoires that made up the dataset. Study-wide conclusions, independent of this receptor: The amount of clinical and demographic metadata varied by source and participant and was provided uncurated.

Taken from the germline V gene, the CDR1 and CDR2 loops are SGHRS and YFSETQ. The CDR3 holds 15 amino acids from the cysteine to the phenylalanine. Here the CDR3 DNA is all that survives: 45 bases in frame from base 1. V is trimmed back by 3 bases and J by 3 bases, and the junction contains 5 bases that no gene match accounts for. Note on this clone: The antigen this receptor binds is unknown. No qualities accompany the bases; no much larger clone lies one base away.

TCRbeta CDR3 regions were amplified from genomic DNA using the immunoSEQ Assay, a bias-controlled multiplex PCR. In the authors' own workflow: Nucleated cell counts per sample were estimated from amplification of reference gene primers within the assay. To quantify the absolute abundance of each unique TCRbeta CDR3 rearrangement, sequence reads were collapsed and filtered. For each sample, productive Simpson clonality was calculated by taking the square root of Simpson's diversity index across productive rearrangements. TCRdb holds this immuneACCESS table with in-frame rearrangements only. Some clones are missing; in checked studies, unresolved V genes explain under half, and the rest has no known cause. V and J calls and clone size come straight from that table; D and trimming were deduced from the DNA. The sample profile shows under 200,000 clones; about four fifths of them were found once. Together, the top ten hold 10% to 15% of the sample.

A second Seattle source provided samples from volunteer blood donors who had recovered from COVID-19. Collaborating institutions collected whole blood in K2EDTA tubes following their own protocols. Collaborator samples were shipped for TCRbeta analysis as frozen whole blood, isolated PBMCs, or DNA extracted from either sample type. The rearrangement joined TRBV5-1 to TRBJ2-3, and TRBD1 aligns with 9 junction nucleotides. Sequencing input: peripheral blood. This TCR was recovered from a man between 65 and 79 years old who had recovered from COVID-19. CDR3 region: CASSSTGGTTDTQYF. The DNA sequence reads TGCGCCAGCAGCTCAACAGGGGGCACGACAGATACGCAGTATTTT.